This T cell receptor (beta chain) was identified during a study of blood T cell repertoires in COVID-19 (TCRdb year 2020). Background for the entire study: Samples from collaborators originated in the United States, Italy and Spain and spanned both the acute and convalescent phases of COVID-19. The material from the prospective study consisted of cDNA or gDNA derived from T cells, B-cell-depleted T cells, or PBMCs. Subjects who had been exposed to COVID-19, were actively infected with it, or had recovered from it provided the deeply sampled blood TCRbeta repertoires that made up the dataset. The repertoires were released in a freely available public database meant as a resource for research on the immune response to SARS-CoV-2. Samples came from the ongoing ImmuneRACE study (first 160 participants) plus 1,254 subjects from 6 global collaborators. Sample metadata almost always included a de-identified subject ID, COVID-19 status, age in years and sex. Where available, HLA class I and class II types were taken from metadata supplied by the sample provider and were not determined by assay-based typing. The paper as a whole reports these results and caveats: How much clinical and demographic metadata was included differed by source and by participant, and the metadata was provided uncurated.

V trim: 5 bases; J trim: 6 bases; unmatched bases: 2. CDR1 is given as LNHDA and CDR2 as SQIVND, both from the germline V gene (reference sequence). Including cysteine and phenylalanine, the CDR3 has 14 amino acids. Of all the DNA, just the CDR3 is kept, 42 bases in frame from base 1. Enrolling through a virtual design, the prospective study's participants ranged in age from roughly 18 to 95 years and lived across some 23 United States geographic areas. In the prospective study, cohorts were assigned on the basis of participant-reported clinical history obtained from a screening survey and a study questionnaire. ImmuneRACE Cohort 3 recovered participants were defined by two consecutive negative NP/OP PCR tests, healthcare professional clearance, or symptom resolution. In the prospective study, whole blood, serum and a nasopharyngeal or oropharyngeal swab were collected from each participant by mobile phlebotomists. Additional blood draws and questionnaires over an approximately two-month period could optionally be provided by prospective study participants. Before DNA extraction, prospective study blood samples were shipped either frozen or at room temperature.

The immunoSEQ Assay, a bias-controlled multiplex PCR, was used to amplify TCRbeta CDR3 regions from genomic DNA. The authors processed their data as follows. The number of nucleated cells in each sample was estimated by amplification of reference gene primers within the assay. To quantify the absolute abundance of each unique TCRbeta CDR3 rearrangement, sequence reads were collapsed and filtered. For each sample, productive Simpson clonality was calculated as the square root of Simpson's diversity index over productive rearrangements. TCRdb stores this immuneACCESS table with in-frame sequences only. Part of the clones is absent; in the studies checked, under half of the shortfall reflects unresolved V genes, and no reason is known for the rest. V, J and clone size are those of that table, while D and trimming were read from the DNA. This sample lists fewer than 450,000 clones; 88% were detected once. Roughly 1.2% of the sample is in the top ten clones.

Comment on this clone: Its antigen is still unknown. Base-call qualities are not available, and no considerably larger clone is one nucleotide away. This same CDR3 is encoded by further DNA sequences in the sample.

The receptor comes from a young woman who had recovered from COVID-19. In this chain, TRBV19 is recombined with TRBJ1-6; TRBD1 lines up with 9 middle nucleotides. The sequencing input was PBMCs or T cells enriched from blood (not recorded which). Read as DNA, the sequence is TGTGCCAGTAGTCCGACAGGGGGTAATTCACCCCTCCACTTT. Its translation reads: CASSPTGGNSPLHF.